The TCR beta chain under discussion was sequenced for a study of identical twins. This clonotype was counted ten times or more. The CDR3 is 13 residues long. The V gene's germline CDR1 is SGHVS and CDR2 FQNEAQ. Trimming pared 4 bases from V and 10 bases from J, leaving 14 bases between. The cDNA had a unique molecular identifier and a template-switch universal primer site. TCRdb fed the 5' RACE reads into MiXCR, producing one record per CDR3 protein. The sample lists approximately 210,000 distinct CDR3 sequences; approximately 7.1% were seen once. The sample also formed part of further work on T cells expressing NK-cell markers. According to that study: Repertoire data for TCR beta were derived from sorted T cells (CD3+CD56+NKG2C+, CD3+CD56+NKG2C- and CD3+CD56-NKG2C+). Seven HCMV-seropositive donors and one seronegative donor made up the eight sequenced donors. Roughly 1.0-7.0% of CD8+ T cells in roughly six donors belonged to dominant NKG2C+ clonotypes.

The chain uses TRBV7-8 and TRBJ2-1, with D perhaps assigned TRBD1 or TRBD2 (7 bases each). Material: CD8+ T cells sorted from blood. The TCR was taken from a woman aged 18-35 years in good health. DNA for the CDR3: TGTGCCAGCAGCTCAGGGGGGGCACGGGAGCAGTTCTTC. Protein: CASSSGGAREQFF.